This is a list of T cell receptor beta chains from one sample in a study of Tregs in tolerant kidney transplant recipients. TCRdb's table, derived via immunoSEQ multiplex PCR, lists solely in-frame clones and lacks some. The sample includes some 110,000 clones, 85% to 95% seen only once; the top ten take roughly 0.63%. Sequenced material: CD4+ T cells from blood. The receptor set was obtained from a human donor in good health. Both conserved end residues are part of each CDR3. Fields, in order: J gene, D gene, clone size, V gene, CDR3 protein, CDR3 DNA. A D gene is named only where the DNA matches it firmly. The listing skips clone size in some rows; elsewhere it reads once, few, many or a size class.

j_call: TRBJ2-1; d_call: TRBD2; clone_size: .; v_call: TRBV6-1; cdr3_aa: CASTTGGRAGNEQFF; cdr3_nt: TGTGCCAGCACAACTGGGGGGAGGGCCGGGAATGAGCAGTTCTTC
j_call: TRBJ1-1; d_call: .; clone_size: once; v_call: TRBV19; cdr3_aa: CASSTRNLLGTEAFF; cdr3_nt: TGTGCCAGTAGTACCCGAAACTTATTAGGGACTGAAGCTTTCTTT
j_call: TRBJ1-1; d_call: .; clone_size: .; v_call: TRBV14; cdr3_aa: CASSWGMNTEAFF; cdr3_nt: TGTGCCAGCAGTTGGGGAATGAACACTGAAGCTTTCTTT
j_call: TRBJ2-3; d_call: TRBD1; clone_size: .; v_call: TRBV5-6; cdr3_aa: CASSLQGAGTDTQYF; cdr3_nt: TGTGCCAGCAGTCTACAGGGGGCCGGCACAGATACGCAGTATTTT
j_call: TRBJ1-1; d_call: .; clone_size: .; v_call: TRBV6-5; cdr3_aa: CASSYRGAGGNTEAFF; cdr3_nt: TGTGCCAGCAGTTACCGTGGGGCCGGTGGTAACACTGAAGCTTTCTTT
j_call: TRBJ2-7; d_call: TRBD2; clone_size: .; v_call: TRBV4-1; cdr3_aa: CASSQDPGRDEQYF; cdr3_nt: TGCGCCAGCAGCCAAGATCCCGGGAGGGACGAGCAGTACTTC
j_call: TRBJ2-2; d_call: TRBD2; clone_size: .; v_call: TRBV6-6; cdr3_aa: CASSYGGGLAGELFF; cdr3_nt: TGTGCCAGCAGTTACGGCGGGGGGCTAGCCGGGGAGCTGTTTTTT
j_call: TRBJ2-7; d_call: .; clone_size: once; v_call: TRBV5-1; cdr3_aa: CASSWGYEQYF; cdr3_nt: TGCGCCAGCAGCTGGGGTTACGAGCAGTACTTC
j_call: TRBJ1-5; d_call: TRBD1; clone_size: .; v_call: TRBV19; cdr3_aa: CASSINRDRGYQPQHF; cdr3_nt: TGTGCCAGTAGTATTAACCGAGACAGGGGTTATCAGCCCCAGCATTTT
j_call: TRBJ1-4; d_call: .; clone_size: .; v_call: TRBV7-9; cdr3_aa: CASSYSGEGEKLFF; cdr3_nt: TGTGCCAGCAGCTATTCAGGGGAGGGAGAAAAACTGTTTTTT
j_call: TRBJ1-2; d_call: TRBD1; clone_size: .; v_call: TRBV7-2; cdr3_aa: CASSPDRVGYTF; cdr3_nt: TGTGCCAGCAGCCCAGACAGGGTCGGCTACACCTTC
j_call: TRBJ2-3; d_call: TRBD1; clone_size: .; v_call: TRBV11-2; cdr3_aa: CASSSRDRGLITDTQYF; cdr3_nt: TGTGCCAGCAGCTCAAGGGACAGGGGGCTGATCACAGATACGCAGTATTTT
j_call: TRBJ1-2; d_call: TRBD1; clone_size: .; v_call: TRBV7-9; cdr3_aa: CASSLGQGVTYGYTF; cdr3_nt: TGTGCCAGCAGCTTAGGACAGGGAGTTACCTATGGCTACACCTTC
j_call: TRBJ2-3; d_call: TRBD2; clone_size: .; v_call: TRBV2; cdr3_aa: CASRAGLAGFTDTQYF; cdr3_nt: TGTGCCAGCAGAGCCGGACTAGCGGGTTTCACAGATACGCAGTATTTT
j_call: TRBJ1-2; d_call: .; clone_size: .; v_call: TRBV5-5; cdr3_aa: CASSFPSGGINGYTF; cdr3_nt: TGTGCCAGCAGCTTCCCATCGGGGGGAATCAATGGCTACACCTTC
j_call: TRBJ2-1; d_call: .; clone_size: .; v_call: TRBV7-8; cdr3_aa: CASSPRDSPSYNEQFF; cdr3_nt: TGTGCCAGCAGCCCTAGGGACTCTCCGTCGTACAATGAGCAGTTCTTC
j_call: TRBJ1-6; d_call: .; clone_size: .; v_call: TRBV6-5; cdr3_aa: CASSYSKLQGNSPLHF; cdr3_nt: TGTGCCAGCAGTTACTCGAAATTACAGGGTAATTCACCCCTCCACTTT
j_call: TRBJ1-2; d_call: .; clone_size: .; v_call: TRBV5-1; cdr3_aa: CASSFTGGVNYGYTF; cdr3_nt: TGCGCCAGCAGCTTTACCGGGGGAGTTAACTATGGCTACACCTTC
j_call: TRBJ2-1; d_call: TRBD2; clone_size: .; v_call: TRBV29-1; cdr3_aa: CSATSGSYYNEQFF; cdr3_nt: TGCAGCGCCACTAGCGGGAGTTACTACAATGAGCAGTTCTTC
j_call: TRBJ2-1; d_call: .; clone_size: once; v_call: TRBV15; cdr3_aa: CATSRGQDYNEQFF; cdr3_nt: TGTGCCACCAGCAGAGGTCAGGACTACAATGAGCAGTTCTTC
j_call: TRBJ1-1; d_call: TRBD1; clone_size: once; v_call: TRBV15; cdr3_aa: CATSEGKATTGGNTEAFF; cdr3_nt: TGTGCCACCAGCGAAGGAAAGGCAACCACAGGGGGCAACACTGAAGCTTTCTTT
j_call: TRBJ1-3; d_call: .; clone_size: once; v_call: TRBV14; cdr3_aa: CASSLGQPSGNTIYF; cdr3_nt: TGTGCCAGCAGCCTCGGACAGCCTTCTGGAAACACCATATATTTT